A single sample gave rise to the 24 T cell receptor beta chains below, sequenced in a study of T cell clonality in common variable immunodeficiency. Notes on the study in general: In common variable immunodeficiency, TCR beta chains reportedly carried fewer deletions and N-nucleotide insertions.

Only in-frame clones appear in the TCRdb table, and some are missing; sequencing was by immunoSEQ multiplex PCR. The record shows about 28,000 clones for this sample, with no singletons present. These receptors' targets are unknown. Sequencing was done on a sample of peripheral blood mononuclear cells. The receptors stem from a human donor with common variable immunodeficiency.

This clone was seen many times. Coverage ceases 3 residues before the CDR3 finishes, and the germline J gene fills in the end. V usage is TRBV7-2 and J usage is TRBJ2-3, with D maybe TRBD1 (5 bases). Trimming took off 5 bases at V and 4 bases at J, with 10 bases between the two ends. CDR1 is SGHTA and CDR2 is FQGNSA in the germline V gene. CDR3 length: 13 amino acids. The chain's CDR3 is CASSPRGPDTQYF. The CDR3 DNA, read in part, is TGTGCCAGCAGCCCAAGGGGCCCAGATACG.

Comments on this clone: The CDR3 extends 3 residues past the end of the read, so its final part is completed from the germline J gene. V usage is TRBV10-3 and J usage is TRBJ2-7; TRBD2 matches 9 bases. The J segment lost 1 base and the V segment lost 7 bases, leaving 5 bases of the junction unmatched. This CDR3 comprises 14 residues. The germline V gene has CDR1 ENHRY and CDR2 SYGVKD. CDR3 sequence: CAIKQTSGSYEQYF. The CDR3 DNA, read in part, is TGTGCCATCAAACAAACTAGCGGGTCCTACGAG.

This clone appeared a few times. One base away lies a much larger clone, so this may be a sequencing read error. The CDR3 loop is CASSLTGGEQPQHF. CDR3 DNA (partial): TGTGCCAGCAGCTTGACAGGGGGCGAGCAGCCC. The chain employs TRBV7-9 and TRBJ1-5; 10 nucleotides line up with TRBD1. The CDR3 end is not reached by the read, which stops 3 residues before it; the germline J gene fills it in. CDR1 is SEHNR, CDR2 FQNEAQ, per germline (reference sequence). This CDR3 comprises 14 residues. The trim removed 3 bases at V and 7 bases at J, leaving 3 bases unmatched.

At least ten counts were recorded for this clone. From the germline J gene comes the end of the CDR3, since the read stops 3 residues before it. This chain joins TRBV20-1 and TRBJ1-2, with TRBD1 identical over 7 bases. V lost 2 bases, J lost 5 bases, and 8 bases stayed unmatched. Germline loops: CDR1 DFQATT, CDR2 SNEGSKA (reference sequence). This CDR3 contains 14 residues. The CDR3 spells CSARSLDRVYGYTF. CDR3 DNA, as far as it was read: TGCAGTGCTAGATCTCTAGACAGGGTATATGGC.

The sample holds many counts of this clone. With the read ending 3 residues before the CDR3 end, the germline J gene is used to fill in that end. This chain connects TRBV5-4 to TRBJ2-1; D is possibly TRBD2 (6 bases). Trimming took 0 bases from V and 2 from J, leaving 9 bases between them. The CDR3 covers 15 residues. The V gene's germline CDR1 is SGHNT and CDR2 YYREEE (reference sequence). The chain's CDR3 is CASSLAGGAYNEQFF. The DNA read from the CDR3 is TGTGCCAGCAGCTTGGCCGGCGGGGCCTACAATGAG.

Comment on this clone: The CDR3 end is not reached by the read, which stops 3 residues before it; the germline J gene fills it in. This sequence joins TRBV29-1 and TRBJ2-7; 11 nucleotides match TRBD2. This CDR3 is 15 amino acids long. Losses at the gene ends were 8 bases for V and 3 bases for J; bases not matched to a gene: 12. CDR1 is SQVTM, CDR2 ANQGSEA, per germline. The chain's CDR3 is CSPGLGTSGFYEQYF. The sequenced part of the CDR3 DNA is TGCAGCCCAGGCCTAGGGACTAGCGGCTTCTACGAG.

This clone came up a few times. CDR3 loop: CASSETSGRFDEQFF. The DNA read from the CDR3 is TGTGCCAGCAGTGAAACTAGCGGGAGGTTCGATGAG. V and J are TRBV6-1 and TRBJ2-1; 12 nucleotides line up with TRBD2. The read comes to an end 3 residues before the CDR3 does, leaving the germline J gene to fill in the end. Germline CDR1 and CDR2: MNHNS and SASEGT. The V segment lost 2 bases and the J segment 8 bases; nucleotides outside the gene matches: 4. The CDR3 spans 15 residues.

In the case of this clone: The CDR3 goes on 3 residues after the read ends, and that part is filled in from the germline J gene. The chain is built from TRBV6-1 and TRBJ2-7, with 9 bases fitting TRBD1. J lost 3 bases, V lost 4 bases, and 1 base had no gene match. This CDR3 is built from 13 residues. CDR1 is MNHNS, CDR2 SASEGT, per germline. CDR3 DNA, as far as it was read: TGTGCCAGCAGTGCGACAGGGGGCTACGAG. Translated, it gives CASSATGGYE. The complete CDR3 reads CASSATGGYEQYF.

This clone was observed many times. The read halts 3 residues ahead of the CDR3 end, with the missing end drawn from the germline J gene. V and J are TRBV23-1 and TRBJ1-5; 7 bases are shared with TRBD1. Being an ORF, TRBV23-1 has a function that is uncertain. J gave up 0 bases and V 4 bases, and 3 bases lay outside the gene matches. This CDR3 is 15 amino acids long. The covered CDR3 bases are TGCGCCAGCAGTCCCGGGACAGATAGCAATCAGCCC. Translating gives CASSPGTDSNQP. The entire CDR3 sequence reads CASSPGTDSNQPQHF.

By share, this clone ranks as medium-sized. The DNA ends 3 residues before the CDR3 does, and the rest of the CDR3 is filled in from the germline J gene. The J gene is TRBJ1-5, the V gene TRBV12-3 or TRBV12-4, with TRBD1 matching over 10 bases. The CDR3 is made up of 16 amino acids. Losses at the gene ends were 2 bases for V and 1 base for J; bases not matched to a gene: 2. The part of the CDR3 DNA that was read is TGTGCCAGCAGTTTATCGGGACAGGGGAGCAATCAGCCC. This translates into CASSLSGQGSNQP. In full, the CDR3 is CASSLSGQGSNQPQHF.

This clone was counted at least ten times. The read gets to within 3 residues of the CDR3 end, and the germline J gene fills in the rest. The J gene is TRBJ2-1, the V gene TRBV18, with D perhaps TRBD2 (7 bases). The CDR3 spans 13 residues. Trimming left V 2 bases short and J 9 bases short, with 11 bases between. Germline V gives CDR1 KGHSH, CDR2 LQKENI. The CDR3 loop is CASSPRGGGEQFF. The sequenced CDR3 bases are TGTGCCAGCTCACCAAGAGGGGGGGGTGAG.

Comments on this clone: The read falls 3 residues short of the CDR3 end, and the missing part is taken from the germline J gene. V and J are TRBV6-2 or TRBV6-3 and TRBJ2-7; D is possibly TRBD2 (7 bases). V was shortened by 6 bases and J by 1 base, with 13 bases between the two germline ends. CDR1 and CDR2 from the germline V gene are MNHEY and SVGEGT. The CDR3 sequence is 14 residues long. The covered CDR3 bases are TGTGCCAGCAGCGTAGGGGGAGGGTCCTACGAG. Translation gives CASSVGGGSYE. The full CDR3 sequence reads CASSVGGGSYEQYF.

This clone has ten or more counts. The CDR3 goes on 3 residues after the read ends, and that part is filled in from the germline J gene. The genes are TRBV6-1 and TRBJ2-7, with D possibly TRBD2 on 7 matching bases. This CDR3 has 15 residues. Germline V gene data show CDR1 as MNHNS and CDR2 as SASEGT. Trimming stripped 1 base from V and 2 bases from J, with 12 bases between. CDR3 bases read: TGTGCCAGCAGTGAAGTTGGGGGGGCCACCTACGAG. It encodes CASSEVGGATYE. The CDR3 in full is CASSEVGGATYEQYF.

This clone has a handful of counts. Sequencing ends 3 residues short of the CDR3 end; the germline J gene provides the rest. This rearrangement joins TRBV2 to TRBJ1-5; D unclear. This CDR3 comprises 12 residues. V was clipped by 10 bases and J by 2 bases, with 9 bases between them. Germline V gives CDR1 SNHLY, CDR2 FYNNEI. The CDR3 DNA, read in part, is TGTGCCACCTCCTACGGCAATCAGCCC. Translating it yields CATSYGNQP. The full CDR3 sequence reads CATSYGNQPQHF. Combining the CDR3 with reference TRBV2 and TRBJ1-5 gives the whole variable domain EPEVTQTPSHQVTQMGQEVILRCVPISNHLYFYWYRQILGQKVEFLVSFYNNEISEKSEIFDDQFSVERPDGSNFTLKIRSTKLEDSAMYFCATSYGNQPQHFGDGTRLSIL.

The table lists this clone with a few counts. The junction and the germline gene differ at one end; a read error may be behind it. The read stops 3 residues short of the end of the CDR3; the missing end is completed from the germline J gene. The chain recombines TRBV6-1 with TRBJ2-3; D is uncertain. CDR3 size: 13 residues. CDR1 and CDR2 (germline): MNHNS, SASEGT. The CDR3 loop is CASSELSIDTQYF. The CDR3 bases that were read are TGTGCCAGCAGTGAATTGAGCATAGATACG.

This clone was recorded at least ten times. The read terminates 3 residues ahead of where the CDR3 ends, so the germline J gene completes it. The V and J genes are TRBV6-2 or TRBV6-3 and TRBJ1-5; 10 bases agree with TRBD1. This CDR3 region has 17 residues. J gave up 3 bases and V 5 bases, and 10 bases lay outside the gene matches. Germline V gene data show CDR1 as MNHEY and CDR2 as SVGEGT. The CDR3 sequence is CASSPRQGADVNQPQHF. The CDR3 bases that were read are TGTGCCAGCAGTCCCAGACAGGGGGCTGATGTCAATCAGCCC.

Ten or more counts support this clone. The read terminates 3 residues before the CDR3 end, so the remaining end is supplied by the germline J gene. The rearrangement uses TRBV7-3 and TRBJ2-1, with 7 bases lining up with TRBD1. This CDR3 comprises 14 residues. Germline CDR1 SGHTA, CDR2 FQGTGA. V shed 5 bases, J shed 2 bases, and the junction held 3 bases outside the gene matches. This chain's CDR3 is CASSPQGPYNEQFF. Partial CDR3 DNA: TGTGCCAGCAGCCCACAGGGGCCCTACAATGAG.

This clone was found many times. The read halts 3 residues ahead of the CDR3 end, with the missing end drawn from the germline J gene. V gene TRBV18 combines with J gene TRBJ2-1; maybe TRBD2 (5 bases). CDR1 KGHSH and CDR2 LQKENI come from the germline V gene. Trimming cost V 3 bases and J 5 bases, with 14 bases left between them. The CDR3 totals 15 residues. CDR3 sequence reads: CASSPLPGMNNEQFF. The part of the CDR3 DNA that was read is TGTGCCAGCTCACCTCTCCCGGGGATGAACAATGAG.

As to this clone: The read ends 3 residues before the CDR3 terminus; that terminus is restored from the germline J gene. V gene TRBV6-1 combines with J gene TRBJ1-2; no clear D. The CDR3 has 14 amino acids. V lost 2 bases and J lost 4, with 11 bases in between. The germline V gene has CDR1 MNHNS and CDR2 SASEGT. Incomplete CDR3 DNA: TGTGCCAGCAGTGAATCCCTTAACAGCTATGGC. As protein: CASSESLNSYG. The entire CDR3 is CASSESLNSYGYTF.

This clone was picked up many times. The DNA ends 3 residues before the CDR3 does, and the rest of the CDR3 is filled in from the germline J gene. The genes are TRBV19 and TRBJ2-4; D is possibly TRBD2 (5 bases). V dropped 6 bases and J dropped 8 bases, with 11 bases sitting between them. The CDR3 extends over 12 amino acids. Germline CDR1 LNHDA, CDR2 SQIVND (reference sequence). The covered CDR3 bases are TGTGCCAGTAGCCCCCGGCGGGACATT. Protein product: CASSPRRDI. The whole CDR3 sequence is CASSPRRDIQYF. Looking up the rest from reference TRBV19 and TRBJ2-4 gives the full variable domain: DGGITQSPKYLFRKEGQNVTLSCEQNLNHDAMYWYRQDPGQGLRLIYYSQIVNDFQKGDIAEGYSVSREKKESFPLTVTSAQKNPTAFYLCASSPRRDIQYFGAGTRLSVL.

This clone appeared many times. The read stops 3 residues short of the end of the CDR3; the missing end is completed from the germline J gene. V is TRBV13 and J is TRBJ1-1; D is perhaps TRBD1 (6 bases). Trimming removed 5 bases at V and 7 bases at J, with 20 bases between. CDR1 is PRHDT and CDR2 is FYEKMQ in the germline V gene (reference sequence). The CDR3 is 15 residues long. CDR3 residues: CASSPRQARIGEAFF. The CDR3 bases that were read are TGTGCCAGCAGCCCCCGACAGGCCCGAATTGGTGAA.

This clone has at least ten counts. The read ends 3 residues early relative to the CDR3; the germline J gene fills the gap. This chain uses TRBV19 with TRBJ2-1; D is unresolved. Trimming shortened V by 4 bases and J by 7 bases, and 11 bases separated the two germline ends. This CDR3 is built from 13 residues. Germline V gives CDR1 LNHDA, CDR2 SQIVND (reference sequence). CDR3: CASSNRGMNEQFF. Partial CDR3 DNA: TGTGCCAGTAGTAACAGAGGTATGAATGAG.

This clone was detected ten times or more. The CDR3 is cut off 3 residues early in the read; its end comes from the germline J gene. The chain couples TRBV28 to TRBJ2-3; 7 bases line up with TRBD1. The CDR3 consists of 14 residues. CDR1 and CDR2 from the germline V gene are MDHEN and SYDVKM. The V gene end was trimmed by 5 bases and the J gene end by 4 bases; junction bases not matched to a gene: 6. The CDR3 bases that were read are TGTGCCAGCAGTCTAGGGGGCGGCGCAGATACG. Translation: CASSLGGGADT. The full CDR3 reads CASSLGGGADTQYF.

This clone was seen many times. The read terminates 3 residues before the CDR3 end, so the remaining end is supplied by the germline J gene. The chain carries TRBV20-1 and TRBJ2-5, with 8 bases identical to TRBD2. Germline V gives CDR1 DFQATT, CDR2 SNEGSKA (reference sequence). The CDR3 covers 14 residues. V lost 2 bases to trimming and J lost 3 bases; unmatched junction nucleotides: 5. CDR3 sequence: CSARLEAGEETQYF. CDR3 DNA, as far as it was read: TGCAGTGCTAGACTCGAAGCGGGAGAAGAGACC.